Described below is a single T cell receptor (beta chain) sequence and its context. As to treatment: about 20 received Ad26.COV2.S at low or high dose, single or two shots; 5 received placebo; per-sample allocation not given. On day 63 after the first injection, vaccine and placebo recipients gave samples. This sample is part of a study of Ad26.COV2.S vaccination and SARS-CoV-2 variants. Some clones are missing from TCRdb's copy, which holds only in-frame ones; the method was immunoSEQ multiplex PCR. Seen here are over 450,000 clones, about 89% observed once, and the top ten hold 1.5% to 2%. Specimen: peripheral blood, collected in a trial of Ad26.COV2.S vaccine versus placebo. The receptor was derived from a person aged 18 to 65 who received the Ad26.COV2.S COVID-19 vaccine or a placebo.

This CDR3 is CASSQVGVAQYF. Here the CDR3 DNA reads TGTGCCAGCAGCCAAGTAGGCGTTGCGCAGTATTTT. The chain is built from TRBV14 and TRBJ2-3, with D uncertain. The CDR3 is 12 residues long. Germline loops: CDR1 SGHDN, CDR2 FVKESK. V was shortened by 1 base and J by 10 bases, with 9 bases between the two germline ends.